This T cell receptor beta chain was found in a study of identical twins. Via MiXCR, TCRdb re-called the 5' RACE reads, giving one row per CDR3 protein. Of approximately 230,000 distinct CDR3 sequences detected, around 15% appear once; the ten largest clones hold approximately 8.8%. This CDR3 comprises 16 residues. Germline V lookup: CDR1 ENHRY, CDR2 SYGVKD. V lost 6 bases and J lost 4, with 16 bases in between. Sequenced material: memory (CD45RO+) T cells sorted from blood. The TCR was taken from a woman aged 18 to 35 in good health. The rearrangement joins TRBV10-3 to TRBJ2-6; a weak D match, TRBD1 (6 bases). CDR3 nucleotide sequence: TGTGCCATCAGCCCAGGGGCCACATCCGGGGCCAACGTCCTGACTTTC. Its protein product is CAISPGATSGANVLTF.